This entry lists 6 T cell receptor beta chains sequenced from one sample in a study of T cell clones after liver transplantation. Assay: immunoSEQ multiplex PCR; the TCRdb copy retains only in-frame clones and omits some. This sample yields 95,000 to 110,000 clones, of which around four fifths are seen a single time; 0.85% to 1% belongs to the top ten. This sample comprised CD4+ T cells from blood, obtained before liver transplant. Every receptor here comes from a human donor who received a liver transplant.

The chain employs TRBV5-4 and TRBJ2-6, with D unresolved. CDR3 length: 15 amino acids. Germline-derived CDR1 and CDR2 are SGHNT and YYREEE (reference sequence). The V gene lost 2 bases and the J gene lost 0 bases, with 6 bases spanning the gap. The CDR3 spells CASSLDPSGANVLTF. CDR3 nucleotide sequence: TGTGCCAGCAGCTTAGATCCCTCTGGGGCCAACGTCCTGACTTTC.

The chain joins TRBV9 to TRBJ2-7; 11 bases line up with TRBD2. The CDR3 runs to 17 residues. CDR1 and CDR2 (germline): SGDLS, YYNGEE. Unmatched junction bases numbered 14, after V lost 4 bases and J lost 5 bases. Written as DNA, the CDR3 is TGTGCCAGCAGCCCCCACCCGCCCACACTAGCGGGGGACGAGCAGTACTTC. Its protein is CASSPHPPTLAGDEQYF.

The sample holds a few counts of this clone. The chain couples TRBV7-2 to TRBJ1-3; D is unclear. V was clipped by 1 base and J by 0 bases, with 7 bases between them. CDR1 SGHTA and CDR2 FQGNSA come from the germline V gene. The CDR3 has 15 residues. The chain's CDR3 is CASSLDGRSGNTIYF. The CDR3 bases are TGTGCCAGCAGCTTAGATGGCCGCTCTGGAAACACCATATATTTT.

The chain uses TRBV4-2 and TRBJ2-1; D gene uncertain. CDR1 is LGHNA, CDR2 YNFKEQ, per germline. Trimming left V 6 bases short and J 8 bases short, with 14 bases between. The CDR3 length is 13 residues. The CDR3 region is CASRDQLGDEQFF. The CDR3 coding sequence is TGTGCCAGCAGGGACCAATTGGGTGATGAGCAGTTCTTC.

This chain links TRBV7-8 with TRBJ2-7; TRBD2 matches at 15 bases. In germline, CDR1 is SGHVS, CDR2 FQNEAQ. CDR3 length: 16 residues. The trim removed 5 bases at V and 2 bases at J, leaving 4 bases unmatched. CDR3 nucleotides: TGTGCCAGCAGCCCAGGACTAGCGGGAGGGCCCTACGAGCAGTACTTC. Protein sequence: CASSPGLAGGPYEQYF.

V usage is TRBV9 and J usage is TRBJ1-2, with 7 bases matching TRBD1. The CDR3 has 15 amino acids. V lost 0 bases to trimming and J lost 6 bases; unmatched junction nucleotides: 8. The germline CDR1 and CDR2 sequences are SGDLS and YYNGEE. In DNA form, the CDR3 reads TGTGCCAGCAGCGTAGGGGACAGACCCCGGAATGGCTACACCTTC. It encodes CASSVGDRPRNGYTF.